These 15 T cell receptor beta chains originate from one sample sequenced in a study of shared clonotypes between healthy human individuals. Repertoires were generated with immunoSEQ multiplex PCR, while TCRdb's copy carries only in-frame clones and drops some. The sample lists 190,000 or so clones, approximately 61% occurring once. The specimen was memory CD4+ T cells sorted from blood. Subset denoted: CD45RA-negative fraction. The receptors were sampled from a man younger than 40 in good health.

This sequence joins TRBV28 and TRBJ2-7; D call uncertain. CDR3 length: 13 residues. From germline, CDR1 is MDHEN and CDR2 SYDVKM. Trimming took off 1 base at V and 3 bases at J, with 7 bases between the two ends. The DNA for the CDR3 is TGTGCCAGCAGTTTATCATTTAGCTACGAGCAGTACTTC. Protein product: CASSLSFSYEQYF.

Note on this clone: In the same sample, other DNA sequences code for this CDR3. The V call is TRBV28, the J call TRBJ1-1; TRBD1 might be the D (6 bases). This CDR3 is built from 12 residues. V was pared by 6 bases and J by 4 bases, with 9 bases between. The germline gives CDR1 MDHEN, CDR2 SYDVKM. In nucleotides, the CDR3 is TGTGCCAGCAGCTCAGGGGTCACTGAAGCTTTCTTT. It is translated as CASSSGVTEAFF.

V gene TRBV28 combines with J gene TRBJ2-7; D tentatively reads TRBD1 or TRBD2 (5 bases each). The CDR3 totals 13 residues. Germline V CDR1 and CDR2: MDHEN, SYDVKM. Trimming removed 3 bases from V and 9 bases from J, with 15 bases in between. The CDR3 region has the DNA TGTGCCAGCAGTTTTGAGGGTCGACAGTCGCAGTACTTC. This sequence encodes CASSFEGRQSQYF.

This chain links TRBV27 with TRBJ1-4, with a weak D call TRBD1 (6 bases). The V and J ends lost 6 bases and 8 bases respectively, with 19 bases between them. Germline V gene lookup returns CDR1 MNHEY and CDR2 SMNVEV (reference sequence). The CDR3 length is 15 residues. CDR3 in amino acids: CASSLGGTQREKLFF. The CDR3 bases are TGTGCCAGCAGCCTTGGGGGGACACAGCGGGAAAAACTGTTTTTT.

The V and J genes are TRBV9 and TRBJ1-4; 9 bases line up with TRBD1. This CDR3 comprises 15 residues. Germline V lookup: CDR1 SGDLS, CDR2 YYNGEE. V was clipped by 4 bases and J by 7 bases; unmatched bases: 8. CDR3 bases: TGTGCCAGCAGCTGGAGGGACAGGGTTAGTGAAAAACTGTTTTTT. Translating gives CASSWRDRVSEKLFF.

The CDR3 region has the DNA TGTGCCAGTACCCCGTGGGGAACAGGGGCTGGGAAGGGCACCGGGGAGCTGTTTTTT. It is translated as CASTPWGTGAGKGTGELFF. The chain joins TRBV19 to TRBJ2-2; 7 bases map to TRBD1. Germline assignment: CDR1 LNHDA and CDR2 SQIVND (reference sequence). The CDR3 has 19 residues. The ends lost 7 bases at V and 4 bases at J; junction bases unmatched: 21.

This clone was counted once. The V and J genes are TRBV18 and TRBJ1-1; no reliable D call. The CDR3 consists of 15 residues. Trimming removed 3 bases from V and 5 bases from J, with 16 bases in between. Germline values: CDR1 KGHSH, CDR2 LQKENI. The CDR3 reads CASSPRVEGRTEAFF. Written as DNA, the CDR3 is TGTGCCAGCTCACCTAGGGTCGAGGGAAGGACTGAAGCTTTCTTT.

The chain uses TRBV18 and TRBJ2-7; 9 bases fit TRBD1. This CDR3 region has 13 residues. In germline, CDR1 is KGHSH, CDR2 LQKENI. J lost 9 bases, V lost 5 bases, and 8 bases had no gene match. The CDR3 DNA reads TGTGCCAGCTCAACAGGACAGGGGCGGTGGCAGTACTTC. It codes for CASSTGQGRWQYF. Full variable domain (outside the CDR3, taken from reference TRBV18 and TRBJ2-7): NAGVMQNPRHLVRRRGQEARLRCSPMKGHSHVYWYRQLPEEGLKFMVYLQKENIIDESGMPKERFSAEFPKEGPSILRIQQVVRGDSAAYFCASSTGQGRWQYFGPGTRLTVT.

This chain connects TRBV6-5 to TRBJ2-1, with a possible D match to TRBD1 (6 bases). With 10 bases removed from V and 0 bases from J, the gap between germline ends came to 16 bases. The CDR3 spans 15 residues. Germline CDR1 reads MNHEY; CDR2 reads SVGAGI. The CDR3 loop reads CATYSTGSSYNEQFF. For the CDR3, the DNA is TGTGCCACCTACTCGACAGGAAGCTCCTACAATGAGCAGTTCTTC.

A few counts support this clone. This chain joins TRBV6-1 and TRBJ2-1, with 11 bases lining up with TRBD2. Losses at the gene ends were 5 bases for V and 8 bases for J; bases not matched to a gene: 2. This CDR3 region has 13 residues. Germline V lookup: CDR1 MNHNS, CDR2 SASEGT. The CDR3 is CASSTSGSHEQFF. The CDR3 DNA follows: TGTGCCAGCAGTACTAGCGGGAGTCATGAGCAGTTCTTC.

This chain's CDR3 is CASSLGSGMVYEQYF. The CDR3 bases are TGTGCCAGCAGTTTGGGTAGCGGGATGGTTTACGAGCAGTACTTC. The chain is built from TRBV6-5 and TRBJ2-7; 8 nucleotides match TRBD2. Looked up from germline, CDR1 is MNHEY and CDR2 is SVGAGI. The ends lost 4 bases at V and 4 bases at J; junction bases unmatched: 9. The CDR3 extends over 15 amino acids.

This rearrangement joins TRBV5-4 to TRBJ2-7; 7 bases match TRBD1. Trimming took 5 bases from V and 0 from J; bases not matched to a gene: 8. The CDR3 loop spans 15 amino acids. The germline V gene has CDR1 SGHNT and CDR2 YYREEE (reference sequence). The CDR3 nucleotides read TGTGCCAGCAGACGGACAGGCCAACTCTCCTACGAGCAGTACTTC. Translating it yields CASRRTGQLSYEQYF. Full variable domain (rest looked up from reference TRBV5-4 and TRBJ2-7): ETGVTQSPTHLIKTRGQQVTLRCSSQSGHNTVSWYQQALGQGPQFIFQYYREEENGRGNFPPRFSGLQFPNYSSELNVNALELDDSALYLCASRRTGQLSYEQYFGPGTRLTVT.

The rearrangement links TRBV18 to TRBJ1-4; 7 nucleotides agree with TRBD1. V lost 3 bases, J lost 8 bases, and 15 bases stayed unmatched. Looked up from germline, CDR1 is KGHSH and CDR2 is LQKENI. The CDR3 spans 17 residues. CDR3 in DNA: TGTGCCAGCTCACCTTCCCCGACAGGGAGGGAGACGGAAAAACTGTTTTTT. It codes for CASSPSPTGRETEKLFF.

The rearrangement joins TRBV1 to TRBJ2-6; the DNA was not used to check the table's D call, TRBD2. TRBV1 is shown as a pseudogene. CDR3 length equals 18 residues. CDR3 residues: CTSSRGVEAGSGANVLTF. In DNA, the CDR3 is TGCACCAGCAGCCGGGGCGTGGAAGCGGGCTCTGGGGCCAACGTCCTGACTTTC.

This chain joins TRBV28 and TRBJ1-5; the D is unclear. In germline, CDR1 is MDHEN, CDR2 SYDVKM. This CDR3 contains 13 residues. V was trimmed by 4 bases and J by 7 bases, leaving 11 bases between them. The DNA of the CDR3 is TGTGCCAGCAGTTCCGGATTGAGACAGCCCCAGCATTTT. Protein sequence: CASSSGLRQPQHF.